The 10 T cell receptor beta chains given below trace back to one sample, sequenced in a study of spatial heterogeneity in lung cancer. Time point described: sample taken at primary tumor resection. TCRdb re-derived calls from the 5' RACE reads in MiXCR, one entry per CDR3 protein. The repertoire consists of 60,000 to 90,000 distinct CDR3 sequences, with about 7.8% occurring once and the leading ten covering roughly 7.1%. The specimen was PBMCs, collected at surgery. These receptors originate from a male donor with early-stage non-small cell lung cancer.

This clonotype was observed a handful of times. The CDR3 nucleotides read TGCAGTGCTCCCGTAGATACGCAGTATTTT. Translation gives CSAPVDTQYF. The chain combines TRBV20-1 with TRBJ2-3; D remains ambiguous. Germline CDR1 and CDR2: DFQATT and SNEGSKA (reference sequence). Deletions cut 5 bases from V and 5 bases from J, with 5 bases between. The CDR3 has 10 residues.

This clonotype was detected many times. The V and J genes are TRBV29-1 and TRBJ2-3, with D hard to call. The CDR3 is 13 residues long. V lost 5 bases to trimming and J lost 1 base, with 10 bases between them. The V gene's germline CDR1 is SQVTM and CDR2 ANQGSEA. In nucleotides, the CDR3 is TGCAGCGTTAGGCGGTCCCGCACAGATACGCAGTATTTT. Encoded protein: CSVRRSRTDTQYF.

A few counts support this clonotype. V is TRBV7-2 and J is TRBJ2-3; 7 bases match TRBD2. CDR3 size: 16 residues. Per the germline V gene, CDR1 is SGHTA and CDR2 is FQGNSA. V lost 1 base, J lost 1 base, and 5 bases stayed unmatched. The DNA for the CDR3 is TGTGCCAGCAGCTTAGGGCAAAGCGGGGGCACAGATACGCAGTATTTT. Protein: CASSLGQSGGTDTQYF.

This clonotype was counted between two and nine times. This rearrangement joins TRBV24-1 to TRBJ1-2; D uncertain. Looked up from germline, CDR1 is KGHDR and CDR2 is SFDVKD. This CDR3 is built from 9 residues. Between the trimmed V and J ends, which lost 9 bases and 6 bases, there was a span of 4 bases. The CDR3 nucleotides are TGTGCCACCCGAGATGGCTACACCTTC. This sequence encodes CATRDGYTF.

This clonotype has a handful of counts. V is TRBV30 and J is TRBJ1-5; D uncertain. Trimming took off 1 base at V and 2 bases at J, with 6 bases between the two ends. CDR1 and CDR2 from the germline V gene are GTSNPN and SVGIG (reference sequence). The CDR3 covers 13 residues. This chain's CDR3 is CAWSELGNQPQHF. The CDR3 bases are TGTGCCTGGAGTGAGTTAGGCAATCAGCCCCAGCATTTT.

With respect to this clonotype: As the CDR3 is not closed by the conserved phenylalanine or tryptophan, this likely results from a read error. The chain employs TRBV6-5 and TRBJ2-7; D might be TRBD1 (5 bases). Trimming pared 6 bases from V and 0 bases from J, leaving 15 bases between. Germline loops: CDR1 MNHEY, CDR2 SVGAGI. The CDR3 has 15 amino acids. CDR3 in amino acids: CASSLTDSSSYEQYS. Here the CDR3 DNA reads TGTGCCAGCAGCTTGACAGACTCAAGCTCCTACGAGCAGTACTCC.

The J gene is TRBJ1-5, the V gene TRBV6-5; D gene uncertain. CDR1 is MNHEY, CDR2 SVGAGI, per germline. Trimming shortened V by 7 bases and J by 3 bases, and 13 bases separated the two germline ends. The CDR3 runs to 14 residues. The CDR3 loop is CASKPDGDNQPQHF. In nucleotides, the CDR3 is TGTGCCAGCAAGCCGGACGGCGACAATCAGCCCCAGCATTTT.

This clonotype came up many times. The chain couples TRBV10-2 to TRBJ2-7; TRBD1 matches at 9 bases. After removal of 8 bases from V and 3 bases from J, the junction contained 8 bases not matched to a gene. CDR3 length equals 14 residues. Germline V gene sequence: CDR1 WSHSY, CDR2 SAAADI. The CDR3 region has the DNA TGCGCCAGCGGAGGAGGGACAGGGATCTACGAGCAGTACTTC. Protein product: CASGGGTGIYEQYF.

This clonotype was counted between two and nine times. This sequence joins TRBV12-3 or TRBV12-4 and TRBJ2-7; D possibly corresponds to TRBD1 (6 bases). The CDR3 runs 13 residues. Trimming removed 6 bases from V and 1 base from J, with 10 bases in between. This chain's CDR3 is CASRGTPSYEQYF. The CDR3 nucleotides are TGTGCCAGCAGGGGGACACCATCCTACGAGCAGTACTTC.

This clonotype was counted at least ten times. This rearrangement joins TRBV3-1 to TRBJ2-7, with 9 bases fitting TRBD1. V lost 3 bases to trimming and J lost 5 bases; unmatched junction nucleotides: 8. The CDR3 consists of 15 residues. Per the germline V gene, CDR1 is LGHDT and CDR2 is YNNKEL (reference sequence). This CDR3 reads CASSQTIDRGNEQYF. CDR3 coding DNA: TGTGCCAGCAGCCAGACTATCGACAGGGGGAACGAGCAGTACTTC.